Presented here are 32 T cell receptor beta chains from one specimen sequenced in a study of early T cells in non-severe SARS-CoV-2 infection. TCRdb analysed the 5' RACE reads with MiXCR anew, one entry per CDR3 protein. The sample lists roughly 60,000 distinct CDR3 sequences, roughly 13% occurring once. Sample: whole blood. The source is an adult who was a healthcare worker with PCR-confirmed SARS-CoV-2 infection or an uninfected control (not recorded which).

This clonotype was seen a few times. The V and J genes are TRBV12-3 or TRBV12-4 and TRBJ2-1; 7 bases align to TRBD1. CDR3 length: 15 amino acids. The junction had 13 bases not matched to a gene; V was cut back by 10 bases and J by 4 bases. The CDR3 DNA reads TGTGCCACCTCACCTTGGGACAGTCAGTACAATGAGCAGTTCTTC. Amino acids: CATSPWDSQYNEQFF.

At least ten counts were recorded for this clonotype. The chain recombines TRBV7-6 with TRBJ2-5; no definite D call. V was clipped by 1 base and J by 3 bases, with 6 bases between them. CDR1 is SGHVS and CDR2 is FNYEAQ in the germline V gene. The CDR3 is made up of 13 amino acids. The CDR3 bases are TGTGCCAGCAGCTTAGGTGGTAAAGAGACCCAGTACTTC. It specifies CASSLGGKETQYF. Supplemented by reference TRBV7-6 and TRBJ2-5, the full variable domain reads GAGVSQSPRYKVTKRGQDVALRCDPISGHVSLYWYRQALGQGPEFLTYFNYEAQQDKSGLPNDRFSAERPEGSISTLTIQRTEQRDSAMYRCASSLGGKETQYFGPGTRLLVL.

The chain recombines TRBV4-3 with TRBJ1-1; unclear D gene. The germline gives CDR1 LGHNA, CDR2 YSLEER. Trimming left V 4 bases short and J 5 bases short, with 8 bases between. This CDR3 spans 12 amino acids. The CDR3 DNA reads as TGCGCCAGCAGCCTCGGGCGAACTGAAGCTTTCTTT. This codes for CASSLGRTEAFF.

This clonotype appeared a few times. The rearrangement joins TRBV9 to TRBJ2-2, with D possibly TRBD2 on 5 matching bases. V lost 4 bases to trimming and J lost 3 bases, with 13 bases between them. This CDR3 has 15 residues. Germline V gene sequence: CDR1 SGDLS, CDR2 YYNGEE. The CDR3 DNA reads TGTGCCAGCAGCCCCACCGGGCGGGACACCGGGGAGCTGTTTTTT. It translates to CASSPTGRDTGELFF.

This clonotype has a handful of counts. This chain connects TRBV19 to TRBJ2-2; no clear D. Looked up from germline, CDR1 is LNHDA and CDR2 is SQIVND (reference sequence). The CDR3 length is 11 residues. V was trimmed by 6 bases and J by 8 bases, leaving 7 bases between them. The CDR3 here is CASSSAGELFF. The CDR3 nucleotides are TGTGCCAGTAGCTCGGCGGGGGAGCTGTTTTTT.

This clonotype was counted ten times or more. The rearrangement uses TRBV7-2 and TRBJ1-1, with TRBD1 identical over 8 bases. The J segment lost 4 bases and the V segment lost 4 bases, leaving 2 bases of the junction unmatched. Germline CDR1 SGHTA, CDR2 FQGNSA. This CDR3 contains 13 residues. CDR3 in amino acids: CASSSQGATEAFF. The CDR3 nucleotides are TGTGCCAGCAGCTCTCAGGGGGCCACTGAAGCTTTCTTT.

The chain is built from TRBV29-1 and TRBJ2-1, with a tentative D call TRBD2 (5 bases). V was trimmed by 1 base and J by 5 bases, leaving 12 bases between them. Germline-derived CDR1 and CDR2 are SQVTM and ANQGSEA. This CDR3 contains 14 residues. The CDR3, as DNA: TGCAGCGTTGAAGCTAGCTGGGTGGACAATGAGCAGTTCTTC. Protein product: CSVEASWVDNEQFF.

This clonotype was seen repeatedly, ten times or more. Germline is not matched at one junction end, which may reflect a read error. The CDR3 bases are TGTGCCACCAGCAGAGGCAGCGCAGGGTTGAACGCTGAAGCTTTCTTT. This codes for CATSRGSAGLNAEAFF. The chain carries TRBV15 and TRBJ1-1; a possible D gene is TRBD1 (5 bases). The CDR3 length is 16 residues. The germline CDR1 and CDR2 sequences are LNHNV and YYDKDF (reference sequence).

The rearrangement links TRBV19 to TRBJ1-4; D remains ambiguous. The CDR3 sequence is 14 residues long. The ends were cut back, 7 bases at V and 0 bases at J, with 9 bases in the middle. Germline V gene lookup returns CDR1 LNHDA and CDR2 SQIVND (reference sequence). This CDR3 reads CASTTRATNEKLFF. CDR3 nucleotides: TGTGCCAGTACCACAAGGGCAACTAATGAAAAACTGTTTTTT. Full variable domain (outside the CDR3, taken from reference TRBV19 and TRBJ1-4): DGGITQSPKYLFRKEGQNVTLSCEQNLNHDAMYWYRQDPGQGLRLIYYSQIVNDFQKGDIAEGYSVSREKKESFPLTVTSAQKNPTAFYLCASTTRATNEKLFFGSGTQLSVL.

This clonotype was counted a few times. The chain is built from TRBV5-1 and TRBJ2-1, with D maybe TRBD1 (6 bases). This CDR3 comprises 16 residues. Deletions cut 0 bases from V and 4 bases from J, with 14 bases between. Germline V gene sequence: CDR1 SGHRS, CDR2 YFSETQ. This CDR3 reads CASSLAPGTSYNEQFF. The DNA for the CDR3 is TGCGCCAGCAGCTTGGCACCCGGGACATCTTACAATGAGCAGTTCTTC.

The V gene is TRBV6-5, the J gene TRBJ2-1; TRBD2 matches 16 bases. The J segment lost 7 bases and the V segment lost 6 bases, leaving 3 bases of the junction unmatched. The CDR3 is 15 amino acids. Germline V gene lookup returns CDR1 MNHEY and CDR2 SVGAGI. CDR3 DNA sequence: TGTGCCAGCAGGGGACTAGCGGGGGGGATGAATGAGCAGTTCTTC. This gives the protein CASRGLAGGMNEQFF.

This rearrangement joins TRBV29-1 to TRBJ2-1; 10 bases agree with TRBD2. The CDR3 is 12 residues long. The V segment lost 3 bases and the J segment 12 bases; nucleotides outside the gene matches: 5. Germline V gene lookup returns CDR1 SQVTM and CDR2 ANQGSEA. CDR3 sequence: CSVDYSGGRQFF. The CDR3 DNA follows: TGCAGCGTTGATTATAGCGGGGGGCGGCAGTTCTTC.

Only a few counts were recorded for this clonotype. This CDR3 reads CASSLTAMNTEAFF. CDR3 bases: TGTGCCAGCAGTCTGACAGCAATGAACACTGAAGCTTTCTTT. The J gene is TRBJ1-1, the V gene TRBV6-1, with D tentatively TRBD1 (5 bases). Germline CDR1 reads MNHNS; CDR2 reads SASEGT. The CDR3 has 14 amino acids. V shed 5 bases and J shed 0 bases, with 10 bases lying between them.

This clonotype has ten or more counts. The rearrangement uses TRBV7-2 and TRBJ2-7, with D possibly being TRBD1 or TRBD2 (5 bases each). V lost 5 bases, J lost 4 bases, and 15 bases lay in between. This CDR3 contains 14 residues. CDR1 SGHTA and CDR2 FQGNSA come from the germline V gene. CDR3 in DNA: TGTGCCAGCAGCGGGGACGGAGAGGGTTACGAGCAGTACTTC. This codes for CASSGDGEGYEQYF.

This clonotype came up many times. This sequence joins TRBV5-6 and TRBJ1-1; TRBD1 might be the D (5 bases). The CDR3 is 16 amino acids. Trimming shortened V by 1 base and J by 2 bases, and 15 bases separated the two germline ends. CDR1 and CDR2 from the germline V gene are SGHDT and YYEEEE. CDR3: CASSLFGPGVNTEAFF. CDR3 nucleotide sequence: TGTGCCAGCAGCTTGTTTGGGCCGGGGGTAAACACTGAAGCTTTCTTT.

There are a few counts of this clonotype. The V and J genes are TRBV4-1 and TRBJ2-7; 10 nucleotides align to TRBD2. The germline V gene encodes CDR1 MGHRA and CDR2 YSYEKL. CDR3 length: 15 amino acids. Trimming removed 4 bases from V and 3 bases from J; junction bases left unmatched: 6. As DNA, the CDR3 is TGCGCCAGCAGCCCTGGACTAGCGGTAAACTACGAGCAGTACTTC. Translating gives CASSPGLAVNYEQYF.

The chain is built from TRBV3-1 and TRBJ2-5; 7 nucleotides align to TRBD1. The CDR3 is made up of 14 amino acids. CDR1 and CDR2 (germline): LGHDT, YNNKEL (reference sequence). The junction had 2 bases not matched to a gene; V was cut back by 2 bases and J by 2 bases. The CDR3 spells CASSQSGQQETQYF. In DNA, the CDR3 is TGTGCCAGCAGCCAATCGGGACAGCAAGAGACCCAGTACTTC.

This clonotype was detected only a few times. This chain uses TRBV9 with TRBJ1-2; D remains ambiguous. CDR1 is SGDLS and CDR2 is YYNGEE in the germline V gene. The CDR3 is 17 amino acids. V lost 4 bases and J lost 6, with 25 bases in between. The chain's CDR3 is CASSPEVGLIARDGYTF. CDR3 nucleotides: TGTGCCAGCAGCCCAGAGGTAGGCCTCATAGCCCGTGATGGCTACACCTTC.

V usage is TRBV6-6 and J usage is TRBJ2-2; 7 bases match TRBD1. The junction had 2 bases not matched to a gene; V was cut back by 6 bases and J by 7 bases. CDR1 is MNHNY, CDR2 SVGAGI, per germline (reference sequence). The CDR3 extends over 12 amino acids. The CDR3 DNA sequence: TGTGCCAGCAGGCCAGGGGGCGGGGAGCTGTTTTTT. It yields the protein CASRPGGGELFF.

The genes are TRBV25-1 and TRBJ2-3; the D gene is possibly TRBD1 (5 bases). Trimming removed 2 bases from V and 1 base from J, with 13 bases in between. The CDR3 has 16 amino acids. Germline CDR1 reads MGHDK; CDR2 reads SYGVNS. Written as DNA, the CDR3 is TGTGCCAGCAGTGAAAGGAAGTTAGGGGGCACAGATACGCAGTATTTT. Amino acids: CASSERKLGGTDTQYF.

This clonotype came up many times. The CDR3 nucleotides read TGTGCCAGCAGCTTAAGAAGGGGAGGACAGGGGCTAGTAGCTTTCTTT. Translated: CASSLRRGGQGLVAFF. The rearrangement joins TRBV7-8 to TRBJ1-1; 9 nucleotides match TRBD1. From germline, CDR1 is SGHVS and CDR2 FQNEAQ. The CDR3 runs 16 residues. With 2 bases clipped from V and 10 bases from J, the junction kept 14 bases outside the gene matches.

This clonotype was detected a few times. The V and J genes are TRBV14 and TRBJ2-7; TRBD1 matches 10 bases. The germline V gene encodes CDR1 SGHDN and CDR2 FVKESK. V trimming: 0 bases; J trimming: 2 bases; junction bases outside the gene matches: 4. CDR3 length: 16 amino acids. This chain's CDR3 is CASSQDYGQGAYEQYF. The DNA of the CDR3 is TGTGCCAGCAGCCAAGATTACGGACAGGGGGCCTACGAGCAGTACTTC.

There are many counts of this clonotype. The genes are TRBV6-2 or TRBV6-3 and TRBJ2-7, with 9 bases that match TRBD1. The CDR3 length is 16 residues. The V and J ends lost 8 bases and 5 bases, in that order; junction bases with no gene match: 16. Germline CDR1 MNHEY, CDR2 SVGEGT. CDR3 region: CASSTRVGTGSHEQYF. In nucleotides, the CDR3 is TGTGCCAGCTCTACGCGCGTAGGGACAGGGAGCCACGAGCAGTACTTC.

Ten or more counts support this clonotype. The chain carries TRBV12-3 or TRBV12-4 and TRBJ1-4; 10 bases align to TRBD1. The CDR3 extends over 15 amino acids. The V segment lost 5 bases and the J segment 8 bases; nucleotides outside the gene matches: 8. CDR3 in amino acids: CASSPPGQGNEKLFF. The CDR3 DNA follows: TGTGCCAGCAGTCCCCCGGGACAGGGGAACGAAAAACTGTTTTTT.

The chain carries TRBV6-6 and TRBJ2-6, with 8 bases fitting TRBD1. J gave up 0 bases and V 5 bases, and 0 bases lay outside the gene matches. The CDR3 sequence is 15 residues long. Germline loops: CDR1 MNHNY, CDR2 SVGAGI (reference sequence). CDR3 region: CASSTGGSGANVLTF. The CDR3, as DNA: TGTGCCAGCAGTACAGGGGGCTCTGGGGCCAACGTCCTGACTTTC.

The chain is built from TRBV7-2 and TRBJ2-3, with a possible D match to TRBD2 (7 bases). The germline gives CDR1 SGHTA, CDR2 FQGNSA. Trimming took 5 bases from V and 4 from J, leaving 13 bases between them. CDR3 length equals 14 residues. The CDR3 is CASSVGGGPDTQYF. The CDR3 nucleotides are TGTGCCAGCAGCGTAGGGGGGGGCCCAGATACGCAGTATTTT.

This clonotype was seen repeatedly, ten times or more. This chain's CDR3 is CSALNSLGGNTIYF. The CDR3 bases are TGCAGTGCTCTTAACAGTTTAGGAGGAAACACCATATATTTT. The chain is built from TRBV20-1 and TRBJ1-3; no clear D gene. The length of the CDR3 is 14 residues. The V end was cut by 5 bases, the J end by 4 bases, with 15 bases between. Germline V gene data show CDR1 as DFQATT and CDR2 as SNEGSKA (reference sequence).

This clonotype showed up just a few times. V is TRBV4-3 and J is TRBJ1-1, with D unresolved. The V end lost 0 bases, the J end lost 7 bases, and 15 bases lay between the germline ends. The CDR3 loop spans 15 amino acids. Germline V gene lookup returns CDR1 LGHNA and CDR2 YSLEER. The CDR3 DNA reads TGCGCCAGCAGCCAAGATCTGGCAGGCGCCATTGAAGCTTTCTTT. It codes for CASSQDLAGAIEAFF.

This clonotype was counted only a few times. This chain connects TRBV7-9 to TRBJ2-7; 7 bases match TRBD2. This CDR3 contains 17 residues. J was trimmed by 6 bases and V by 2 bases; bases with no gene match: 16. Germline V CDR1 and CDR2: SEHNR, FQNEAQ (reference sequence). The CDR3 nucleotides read TGTGCCAGCAGCTTAAATCTCTCGCCAGGGAGGGCCCTCGAGCAGTACTTC. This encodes CASSLNLSPGRALEQYF.

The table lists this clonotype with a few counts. CDR3 coding DNA: TGCGCCAGCAGCCAAGAATGGCAATCCTACGAGCAGTACTTC. Translation: CASSQEWQSYEQYF. The rearrangement uses TRBV4-1 and TRBJ2-7; D unclear. V lost 0 bases and J 1 base, leaving 7 bases between the germline ends. CDR3 length: 14 residues. Germline lookup yields CDR1 MGHRA and CDR2 YSYEKL.

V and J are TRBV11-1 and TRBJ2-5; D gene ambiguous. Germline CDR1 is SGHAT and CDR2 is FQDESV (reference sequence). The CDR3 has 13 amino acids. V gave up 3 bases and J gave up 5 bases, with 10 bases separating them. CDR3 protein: CASSLGLSETQYF. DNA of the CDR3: TGTGCCAGCAGCTTGGGGTTATCCGAGACCCAGTACTTC. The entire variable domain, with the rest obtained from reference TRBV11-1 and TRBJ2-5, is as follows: EAEVAQSPRYKITEKSQAVAFWCDPISGHATLYWYRQILGQGPELLVQFQDESVVDDSQLPKDRFSAERLKGVDSTLKIQPAELGDSAMYLCASSLGLSETQYFGPGTRLLVL.

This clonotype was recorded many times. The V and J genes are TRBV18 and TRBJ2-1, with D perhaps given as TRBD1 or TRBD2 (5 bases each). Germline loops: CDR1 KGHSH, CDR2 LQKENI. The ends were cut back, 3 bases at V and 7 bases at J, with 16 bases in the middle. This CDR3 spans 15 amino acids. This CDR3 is CASSPTGFAGNEQFF. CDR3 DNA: TGTGCCAGCTCACCTACGGGGTTCGCAGGGAATGAGCAGTTCTTC.